This T cell receptor (beta chain) stems from a study of T cell changes during pregnancy in multiple sclerosis. Trimming removed 2 bases from V and 4 bases from J; junction bases left unmatched: 11. The CDR3 length is 17 residues. Germline CDR1 reads LNHNV; CDR2 reads YYDKDF (reference sequence). Profiled with immunoSEQ multiplex PCR; TCRdb holds only in-frame clones, not every one. Here the sample spans 40,000 or so clones, around 92% being singletons. J is TRBJ2-7 and V is TRBV15; 10 nucleotides align to TRBD1. This TCR was recovered from a female donor with multiple sclerosis, enrolled in a pregnancy study. The sample was CD8+ T cells from peripheral blood mononuclear cells, taken before pregnancy. The CDR3 protein is CATSRKSTGGSRYEQYF. The CDR3 coding sequence is TGTGCCACCAGCAGAAAGTCGACAGGGGGCTCTAGGTACGAGCAGTACTTC.